These T cell receptor beta chains were read from a single sample in a study of cytomegalovirus exposure and HLA in healthy donors. Method: immunoSEQ multiplex PCR; TCRdb's copy keeps in-frame clones and lacks some. The sample's table shows 90,000 to 130,000 clones. The material sequenced was PBMCs. The receptors here all came from a man aged 25-45 years in good health and CMV-seronegative. CDR3s include the opening cysteine and the closing phenylalanine or tryptophan. D genes are given only for firm matches.

v_gene	d_gene	j_gene	CDR3aa	CDR3nt
TRBV5-1	NA	TRBJ2-7	CASSLAGALPYEQYF	TGCGCCAGCAGCTTGGCAGGGGCTTTACCCTACGAGCAGTACTTC
TRBV18	NA	TRBJ1-4	CASSPQGSRNEKLFF	TGTGCCAGCTCACCTCAGGGGTCCCGTAATGAAAAACTGTTTTTT
TRBV4-2	TRBD2	TRBJ2-5	CASSQDSKRGGFETQYF	TGTGCCAGCAGCCAAGATAGTAAGCGGGGGGGCTTCGAGACCCAGTACTTC
TRBV2	TRBD1	TRBJ2-7	CASRTLQGVGEQYF	TGTGCCAGCAGGACTCTGCAGGGGGTGGGGGAGCAGTACTTC
TRBV10-3	NA	TRBJ1-5	CAYRESEKQPQHF	TGTGCGTACAGGGAATCGGAGAAACAGCCCCAGCATTTT
TRBV9	TRBD2	TRBJ2-1	CASSVVGGGNNEQFF	TGTGCCAGCAGCGTAGTTGGCGGGGGGAACAATGAGCAGTTCTTC
TRBV7-9	NA	TRBJ1-1	CASSRTQGMNTEAFF	TGTGCCAGCAGCCGAACGCAGGGGATGAACACTGAAGCTTTCTTT
TRBV27	NA	TRBJ2-2	CASSFSGNTGELFF	TGTGCCAGCAGTTTTTCGGGGAACACCGGGGAGCTGTTTTTT
TRBV18	NA	TRBJ2-5	CASSPAGQQETQYF	TGTGCCAGCTCACCAGCAGGGCAACAAGAGACCCAGTACTTC
TRBV14	TRBD1	TRBJ2-4	CASSHWTGVNIQYF	TGTGCCAGCAGCCATTGGACAGGGGTGAACATTCAGTACTTC
TRBV7-9	TRBD2	TRBJ2-3	CASSLSWGLASTDTQYF	TGTGCCAGCAGCTTATCCTGGGGACTAGCGAGCACAGATACGCAGTATTTT
TRBV4-1	NA	TRBJ2-3	CASSKLESTDTQYF	TGCGCCAGCAGCAAACTAGAAAGCACAGATACGCAGTATTTT
TRBV27	NA	TRBJ1-4	CASSYGRDTVNEKLFF	TGTGCCAGCAGTTACGGCCGGGACACCGTTAATGAAAAACTGTTTTTT
TRBV7-9	TRBD1	TRBJ2-6	CASSLRRQGKSGANVLTF	TGTGCCAGCAGCTTAAGGAGACAGGGGAAATCTGGGGCCAACGTCCTGACTTTC
TRBV7-9	TRBD1	TRBJ1-4	CASSRDREDEKLFF	TGTGCCAGCAGCCGCGACAGGGAAGATGAAAAACTGTTTTTT
TRBV5-4	NA	TRBJ1-1	CASSHLKGRTEAFF	TGTGCCAGCAGCCACCTGAAGGGGAGGACTGAAGCTTTCTTT
TRBV23-1	NA	TRBJ1-1	CASSRQTNTEAFF	TGCGCCAGCAGTCGACAGACGAACACTGAAGCTTTCTTT
TRBV15	NA	TRBJ1-2	CATSTRWEAPNYGYTF	TGTGCCACCAGCACTCGGTGGGAGGCCCCTAACTATGGCTACACCTTC
TRBV5-1	TRBD1	TRBJ1-1	CASSPAGGVNTEAFF	TGCGCCAGCAGCCCTGCAGGGGGCGTTAACACTGAAGCTTTCTTT
TRBV9	TRBD1	TRBJ1-2	CASSVGTGNYGYTF	TGTGCCAGCAGCGTGGGGACAGGGAACTATGGCTACACCTTC
TRBV5-1	NA	TRBJ1-2	CASSLGADYGYTF	TGCGCCAGCAGCTTGGGGGCAGACTATGGCTACACCTTC
TRBV15	TRBD2	TRBJ2-3	CATSRDDAGGLTDTQYF	TGTGCCACCAGCAGAGATGATGCGGGGGGACTCACAGATACGCAGTATTTT
TRBV7-2	NA	TRBJ1-1	CASSLQQALMNTEAFF	TGTGCCAGCAGCTTACAACAGGCGCTAATGAACACTGAAGCTTTCTTT
TRBV11-2	NA	TRBJ1-2	CASSLAGRGAPKGYTF	TGTGCCAGCAGCTTGGCGGGACGCGGGGCTCCTAAGGGCTACACCTTC
TRBV9	NA	TRBJ2-1	CASSSPSYEQFF	TGTGCCAGCAGCTCCCCGAGCTATGAGCAGTTCTTC
TRBV6-5	NA	TRBJ2-7	CASSSGDIKYF	TGTGCCAGCAGTTCTGGGGACATAAAGTACTTC
TRBV30	NA	TRBJ2-5	CAWSSLAFETQYF	TGTGCCTGGAGTTCGCTAGCGTTTGAGACCCAGTACTTC
TRBV6-1	TRBD1	TRBJ1-2	CASSEALGQGSIYGYTF	TGTGCCAGCAGTGAAGCGCTGGGACAGGGTAGTATCTATGGCTACACCTTC
TRBV15	TRBD1	TRBJ2-3	CATSSTLGTGADTQYF	TGTGCCACCAGCAGTACTCTGGGGACAGGCGCAGATACGCAGTATTTT
TRBV5-4	NA	TRBJ2-3	CASSSRQQITDTQYF	TGTGCCAGCAGCTCAAGACAGCAGATCACAGATACGCAGTATTTT
TRBV5-6	TRBD1	TRBJ2-1	CASSVDRGTYNEQFF	TGTGCCAGCAGCGTGGACAGGGGCACCTACAATGAGCAGTTCTTC
TRBV5-4	NA	TRBJ2-3	CASSPAGALGTDTQYF	TGTGCCAGCAGCCCTGCGGGGGCCCTCGGCACAGATACGCAGTATTTT
TRBV6-1	TRBD1	TRBJ1-5	CAGQGDSNQPQHF	TGTGCCGGGCAGGGGGATAGCAATCAGCCCCAGCATTTT
TRBV6-6	NA	TRBJ1-3	CASSSLDTIYF	TGTGCCAGCAGCTCCCTAGACACCATATATTTT
TRBV2	TRBD1	TRBJ1-5	CASRKTGDQPQHF	TGTGCCAGCAGAAAGACAGGGGATCAGCCCCAGCATTTT
TRBV11-1	TRBD1	TRBJ2-2	CASSFRGLHTGELFF	TGTGCCAGCAGCTTTAGGGGGCTGCACACCGGGGAGCTGTTTTTT
TRBV7-2	TRBD1	TRBJ1-2	CASSTTQGNYGYTF	TGTGCCAGCAGCACCACACAGGGGAACTATGGCTACACCTTC
TRBV7-9	TRBD1	TRBJ1-6	CASSLWLLRTGEYSPLHF	TGTGCCAGCAGCTTATGGTTGCTGAGGACAGGGGAATATTCACCCCTCCACTTT
TRBV6-5	TRBD1	TRBJ2-7	CASSIDRDYEQYF	TGTGCCAGCAGTATCGACAGGGACTACGAGCAGTACTTC
TRBV9	NA	TRBJ2-3	CASSPHNTDTQYF	TGTGCCAGCAGCCCTCACAACACAGATACGCAGTATTTT
TRBV29-1	NA	TRBJ2-5	CSVAGSGVNF	TGCAGCGTTGCCGGCTCCGGGGTTAACTTC
TRBV7-2	TRBD1	TRBJ1-5	CASSRRTGGNQPQHF	TGTGCCAGCAGCCGAAGGACAGGGGGCAATCAGCCCCAGCATTTT
TRBV5-4	NA	TRBJ2-7	CASNRWGDAYEQYF	TGTGCCAGCAACCGGTGGGGGGATGCCTACGAGCAGTACTTC
TRBV5-1	TRBD1	TRBJ2-7	CASSPSCRGRF	TGCGCCAGCAGCCCATCCTGCAGGGGGCGCTTC
TRBV6-5	NA	TRBJ1-1	CASSYGGKGAEAFF	TGTGCCAGCAGTTATGGAGGGAAAGGGGCTGAAGCTTTCTTT
TRBV27	NA	TRBJ2-7	CASSLASRGYGYEQYF	TGTGCCAGCAGTTTAGCCAGTAGAGGCTATGGCTACGAGCAGTACTTC
TRBV6-7	NA	TRBJ1-3	CASSYDRGSGNTIYF	TGTGCCAGCAGTTACGATAGGGGCTCTGGAAACACCATATATTTT
TRBV5-6	TRBD1	TRBJ1-6	CASSSGGNNSPLHF	TGTGCCAGCAGCTCAGGGGGGAATAATTCACCCCTCCACTTT
TRBV7-9	NA	TRBJ1-1	CASSTKGGTEAFF	TGTGCCAGCTCGACCAAGGGCGGGACTGAAGCTTTCTTT
TRBV5-6	TRBD2	TRBJ2-7	CASSLVRLAGREQYF	TGTGCCAGCAGCTTGGTCCGCCTAGCGGGGCGGGAGCAGTACTTC
TRBV5-4	TRBD2	TRBJ2-7	CASSLPGGTWDEQYF	TGTGCCAGCAGCCTACCCGGGGGGACTTGGGACGAGCAGTACTTC
TRBV9	TRBD1	TRBJ1-6	CASSGDRGYNSPLHF	TGTGCCAGCAGCGGGGACAGGGGGTATAATTCACCCCTCCACTTT